This T cell receptor beta chain originates from a study of identical twins. V gave up 4 bases and J gave up 4 bases; unmatched junction bases: 4. From germline, CDR1 is MNHEY and CDR2 SMNVEV (reference sequence). The CDR3 runs to 16 residues. All of the donors were Caucasians in good health. Template switching, a step in the protocol, added a universal primer site, and cDNA carried unique molecular identifiers. TCRdb recomputed calls from the 5' RACE reads with MiXCR, one row per CDR3 protein. The table records about 920,000 distinct CDR3 sequences, around 12% of them present only once. This clonotype was observed at least ten times. The same data also went into a second study, on yellow fever vaccine responses in identical twins.

V is TRBV27 and J is TRBJ2-5; 15 positions agree with TRBD2. Material for sequencing was PBMCs. This TCR derives from a woman aged 18-29 years in good health. The CDR3 DNA sequence: TGTGCCAGCAGTTCCCCGGGACTAGCGGGGGGAGAGACCCAGTACTTC. It encodes CASSSPGLAGGETQYF.